A selection of T cell receptor beta chains follows, all from one sample in a study of shared clonotypes between healthy human individuals. Generated by immunoSEQ multiplex PCR, the TCRdb table keeps only in-frame clones and is missing some. The sample lists about 2.3 million clones, around 93% occurring once. The specimen was naive CD4+ T cells from PBMCs. The receptors were sampled from a man younger than 35 in good health. Some clones in this sample may be carry-over from other donors' samples. CDR3s include the opening cysteine and the closing phenylalanine or tryptophan. A D gene is named only where the DNA matches it firmly. Rows may omit the clone size; those that give it use once, few, many or a size class.

v_call: TRBV9; j_call: TRBJ1-2; clone_size: .; cdr3_length: 16; d_call: .; cdr3_aa: CASSQIIGGRLGGYTF; cdr3_nt: TGTGCCAGCAGCCAGATTATTGGAGGACGGCTCGGGGGCTACACCTTC
v_call: TRBV6-1; j_call: TRBJ1-4; clone_size: .; cdr3_length: 15; d_call: .; cdr3_aa: CASSEQGTRNEKLFF; cdr3_nt: TGTGCCAGCAGTGAGCAAGGGACCCGAAATGAAAAACTGTTTTTT
v_call: TRBV10-3; j_call: TRBJ1-2; clone_size: .; cdr3_length: 17; d_call: .; cdr3_aa: CAISVNPQGLANYGYTF; cdr3_nt: TGTGCCATCAGTGTAAATCCTCAGGGGCTGGCTAACTATGGCTACACCTTC
v_call: TRBV5-8; j_call: TRBJ1-1; clone_size: .; cdr3_length: 15; d_call: TRBD1; cdr3_aa: CASSSRQDRETEAFF; cdr3_nt: TGTGCCAGCAGCTCCCGCCAGGACAGGGAAACTGAAGCTTTCTTT
v_call: TRBV11-2; j_call: TRBJ2-1; clone_size: .; cdr3_length: 13; d_call: .; cdr3_aa: CASSLDHGDEQFF; cdr3_nt: TGTGCCAGCAGCTTAGATCACGGGGATGAGCAGTTCTTC
v_call: TRBV28; j_call: TRBJ1-2; clone_size: .; cdr3_length: 13; d_call: .; cdr3_aa: CASSTVGFYGYTF; cdr3_nt: TGTGCCAGCAGCACCGTGGGCTTCTATGGCTACACCTTC
v_call: TRBV5-4; j_call: TRBJ2-3; clone_size: .; cdr3_length: 14; d_call: .; cdr3_aa: CASSLKDSADTQYF; cdr3_nt: TGTGCCAGCAGCTTGAAAGATAGCGCAGATACGCAGTATTTT
v_call: TRBV29-1; j_call: TRBJ1-1; clone_size: few; cdr3_length: 12; d_call: TRBD1; cdr3_aa: CSGRQGNTEAFF; cdr3_nt: TGCAGCGGCCGACAGGGGAACACTGAAGCTTTCTTT
v_call: TRBV6-1; j_call: TRBJ2-5; clone_size: .; cdr3_length: 14; d_call: TRBD2; cdr3_aa: CASSRGGGAETQYF; cdr3_nt: TGTGCCAGTAGTCGCGGGGGTGGGGCGGAGACCCAGTACTTC
v_call: TRBV5-1; j_call: TRBJ1-5; clone_size: .; cdr3_length: 16; d_call: TRBD1; cdr3_aa: CASSLAGTGGDQPQHF; cdr3_nt: TGCGCCAGCAGCTTGGCCGGGACAGGGGGCGATCAGCCCCAGCATTTT
v_call: TRBV14; j_call: TRBJ2-7; clone_size: few; cdr3_length: 15; d_call: TRBD2; cdr3_aa: CASSRGTSGTYEQYF; cdr3_nt: TGTGCCAGCAGCCGAGGGACTAGCGGTACCTACGAGCAGTACTTC
v_call: TRBV4-2; j_call: TRBJ2-2; clone_size: .; cdr3_length: 16; d_call: TRBD2; cdr3_aa: CASSHPLAGRTGELFF; cdr3_nt: TGTGCCAGCAGCCACCCACTAGCGGGTAGAACCGGGGAGCTGTTTTTT
v_call: TRBV28; j_call: TRBJ1-2; clone_size: .; cdr3_length: 12; d_call: .; cdr3_aa: CASSLSGAGYTF; cdr3_nt: TGTGCCAGCAGTTTATCGGGGGCCGGCTACACCTTC
v_call: TRBV7-9; j_call: TRBJ2-3; clone_size: .; cdr3_length: 13; d_call: TRBD2; cdr3_aa: CASSFSGGDTQYF; cdr3_nt: TGTGCCAGCAGCTTCAGCGGGGGGGATACGCAGTATTTT
v_call: TRBV6-5; j_call: TRBJ1-5; clone_size: few; cdr3_length: 15; d_call: TRBD1; cdr3_aa: CASRTTGGGNQPQHF; cdr3_nt: TGTGCCAGCAGAACGACAGGGGGTGGCAATCAGCCCCAGCATTTT
v_call: TRBV25-1; j_call: TRBJ1-2; clone_size: once; cdr3_length: 13; d_call: .; cdr3_aa: CASSEAVWDGYTF; cdr3_nt: TGTGCCAGCAGTGAAGCCGTCTGGGATGGCTACACCTTC
v_call: TRBV7-3; j_call: TRBJ2-6; clone_size: .; cdr3_length: 18; d_call: .; cdr3_aa: CASSPHSGAYSGANVLTF; cdr3_nt: TGTGCCAGCAGCCCCCATTCCGGAGCTTACTCTGGGGCCAACGTCCTGACTTTC
v_call: TRBV7-9; j_call: TRBJ1-2; clone_size: .; cdr3_length: 14; d_call: .; cdr3_aa: CASSLAAGGGGYTF; cdr3_nt: TGTGCCAGCAGCTTAGCGGCGGGGGGTGGCGGCTACACCTTC
v_call: TRBV18; j_call: TRBJ1-5; clone_size: .; cdr3_length: 15; d_call: .; cdr3_aa: CASSPPGRINQPQHF; cdr3_nt: TGTGCCAGCTCACCACCGGGCAGGATCAATCAGCCCCAGCATTTT
v_call: TRBV7-2; j_call: TRBJ1-1; clone_size: .; cdr3_length: 14; d_call: .; cdr3_aa: CASSLLAGNTEAFF; cdr3_nt: TGTGCCAGCAGCTTACTCGCGGGGAACACTGAAGCTTTCTTT
v_call: TRBV7-2; j_call: TRBJ2-7; clone_size: .; cdr3_length: 13; d_call: .; cdr3_aa: CASSSRGSYEQYF; cdr3_nt: TGTGCCAGCAGTTCCCGGGGCTCCTACGAGCAGTACTTC
v_call: TRBV18; j_call: TRBJ2-3; clone_size: .; cdr3_length: 16; d_call: .; cdr3_aa: CASSPMNGADTDTQYF; cdr3_nt: TGTGCCAGCTCACCTATGAACGGGGCAGACACAGATACGCAGTATTTT
v_call: TRBV28; j_call: TRBJ1-5; clone_size: .; cdr3_length: 16; d_call: .; cdr3_aa: CASSLKGAPGNQPQHF; cdr3_nt: TGTGCCAGCAGTTTGAAAGGGGCGCCCGGCAATCAGCCCCAGCATTTT
v_call: TRBV29-1; j_call: TRBJ2-2; clone_size: .; cdr3_length: 14; d_call: .; cdr3_aa: CSVRPRLNTGELFF; cdr3_nt: TGCAGCGTACGGCCTCGTCTGAACACCGGGGAGCTGTTTTTT
v_call: TRBV27; j_call: TRBJ1-1; clone_size: few; cdr3_length: 14; d_call: TRBD1; cdr3_aa: CASSFGQGWPEAFF; cdr3_nt: TGTGCCAGCAGTTTTGGACAGGGTTGGCCTGAAGCTTTCTTT
v_call: TRBV6-5; j_call: TRBJ2-1; clone_size: .; cdr3_length: 12; d_call: TRBD2; cdr3_aa: CASRDTSGAPLF; cdr3_nt: TGTGCCAGCAGGGACACTAGCGGGGCCCCCCTCTTC
v_call: TRBV18; j_call: TRBJ1-2; clone_size: once; cdr3_length: 14; d_call: .; cdr3_aa: CASSPPTVNYGYTF; cdr3_nt: TGTGCCAGCTCACCACCGACGGTGAACTATGGCTACACCTTC
v_call: TRBV6-4; j_call: TRBJ2-3; clone_size: .; cdr3_length: 15; d_call: .; cdr3_aa: CASSGGFGSTDTQYF; cdr3_nt: TGTGCCAGCAGTGGGGGATTTGGTAGCACAGATACGCAGTATTTT
v_call: TRBV30; j_call: TRBJ1-3; clone_size: .; cdr3_length: 16; d_call: .; cdr3_aa: CAWSDLVLSSGNTIYF; cdr3_nt: TGTGCCTGGAGTGACCTGGTGCTCAGCTCTGGAAACACCATATATTTT
v_call: TRBV10-3; j_call: TRBJ1-1; clone_size: .; cdr3_length: 13; d_call: .; cdr3_aa: CAISRLGNTEAFF; cdr3_nt: TGTGCCATCAGCCGTCTTGGGAACACTGAAGCTTTCTTT
v_call: TRBV6-1; j_call: TRBJ1-2; clone_size: .; cdr3_length: 18; d_call: .; cdr3_aa: CASSELKGRLTPIYGYTF; cdr3_nt: TGTGCCAGCAGTGAATTGAAGGGCAGGCTAACCCCCATCTATGGCTACACCTTC
v_call: TRBV30; j_call: TRBJ2-1; clone_size: .; cdr3_length: 16; d_call: .; cdr3_aa: CAWKGHDSRSYNEQFF; cdr3_nt: TGTGCCTGGAAAGGCCATGACAGTCGCTCCTACAATGAGCAGTTCTTC
v_call: TRBV7-9; j_call: TRBJ1-5; clone_size: .; cdr3_length: 15; d_call: .; cdr3_aa: CASSHWEGHNQPQHF; cdr3_nt: TGTGCCAGCAGCCACTGGGAGGGGCACAATCAGCCCCAGCATTTT
v_call: TRBV30; j_call: TRBJ1-2; clone_size: .; cdr3_length: 10; d_call: .; cdr3_aa: CASFTGGYTF; cdr3_nt: TGTGCCTCATTTACCGGGGGCTACACCTTC
v_call: TRBV7-2; j_call: TRBJ1-5; clone_size: .; cdr3_length: 17; d_call: TRBD1; cdr3_aa: CASSLGTGTGFNQPQHF; cdr3_nt: TGTGCCAGCAGCTTAGGCACCGGGACAGGGTTCAATCAGCCCCAGCATTTT
v_call: TRBV29-1; j_call: TRBJ2-5; clone_size: .; cdr3_length: 13; d_call: TRBD1; cdr3_aa: CSVDGQGRETQYF; cdr3_nt: TGCAGCGTGGATGGACAGGGCCGAGAGACCCAGTACTTC